The clone carrying this TCR beta chain was counted many times. Its specificity is not known. This sample was included in a study of CD8 T cells in ankylosing spondylitis. The CDR3 runs 14 residues. Germline CDR1 is SQVTM and CDR2 is ANQGSEA. V lost 2 bases, J lost 4 bases, and 14 bases lay in between. Study-level results: In peripheral blood, disease-linked CD8+ clones occurred at relatively low frequencies. A TCR beta motif of under 10 highly homologous variants seemed to mark ankylosing spondylitis blood. Reactive arthritis synovial fluid and blood previously showed some of these motif variants.

For TCR beta, libraries came from quantitative 5'-RACE with molecular barcodes. One entry per CDR3 protein results from TCRdb running MiXCR on the 5' RACE reads. The profile shows 500,000 to 650,000 distinct CDR3 sequences, about 5.7% of them singletons. This sequence originates from a male donor with ankylosing spondylitis. The chain uses TRBV29-1 and TRBJ1-2; D remains ambiguous. Material: blood, either unsorted or a sorted T cell fraction (not recorded which). This CDR3 is CSVETARSLYGYTF. CDR3 in DNA: TGCAGCGTTGAAACGGCCAGGAGCCTCTATGGCTACACCTTC.